The following is a T cell receptor beta chain sequence with its context. The repertoire was sequenced with immunoSEQ multiplex PCR; TCRdb's copy has only in-frame clones and lacks some. The table has tens of thousands of clones, about 70% seen once; the top ten hold around 4.5%. Single viable CD3+CD4+CD8-CD45RO+ cells were sorted as the memory CD4+ T cells. These data belong to a study of memory CD4+ T cells and cytomegalovirus serostatus. Looked up from germline, CDR1 is KGHSH and CDR2 is LQKENI. V lost 1 base and J lost 3, with 30 bases in between. CDR3 length equals 21 residues. The chain carries TRBV18 and TRBJ1-1, with D perhaps TRBD1 (6 bases). Sequenced input: memory CD4+ T cells from blood. This TCR derives from an adult in good health and CMV-seropositive. CDR3: CASSPRYGAGDVVRGDTEAFF. The CDR3 DNA is TGTGCCAGCTCACCACGTTACGGGGCAGGGGACGTTGTGCGGGGAGACACTGAAGCTTTCTTT.